This T cell receptor beta chain appears in the sequencing data of a study of T cells after somatic rescue of genetic block. Profiled with immunoSEQ multiplex PCR; TCRdb holds only in-frame clones, not every one. The sample has 11,000 to 15,000 clones, over 60% seen once. V shed 2 bases, J shed 3 bases, and the junction held 16 bases outside the gene matches. The CDR3 consists of 19 residues. The V gene's germline CDR1 is MNHNS and CDR2 SASEGT. Material: peripheral blood mononuclear cells (PBMCs). The chain uses TRBV6-1 and TRBJ1-1; 9 bases are a match to TRBD1. The TCR was taken from a man aged 18 to 30. DNA of the CDR3: TGTGCCAGCAGTGAACCCTTCCCGGGACAGGGATCGGGTTACACTGAAGCTTTCTTT. It encodes CASSEPFPGQGSGYTEAFF.